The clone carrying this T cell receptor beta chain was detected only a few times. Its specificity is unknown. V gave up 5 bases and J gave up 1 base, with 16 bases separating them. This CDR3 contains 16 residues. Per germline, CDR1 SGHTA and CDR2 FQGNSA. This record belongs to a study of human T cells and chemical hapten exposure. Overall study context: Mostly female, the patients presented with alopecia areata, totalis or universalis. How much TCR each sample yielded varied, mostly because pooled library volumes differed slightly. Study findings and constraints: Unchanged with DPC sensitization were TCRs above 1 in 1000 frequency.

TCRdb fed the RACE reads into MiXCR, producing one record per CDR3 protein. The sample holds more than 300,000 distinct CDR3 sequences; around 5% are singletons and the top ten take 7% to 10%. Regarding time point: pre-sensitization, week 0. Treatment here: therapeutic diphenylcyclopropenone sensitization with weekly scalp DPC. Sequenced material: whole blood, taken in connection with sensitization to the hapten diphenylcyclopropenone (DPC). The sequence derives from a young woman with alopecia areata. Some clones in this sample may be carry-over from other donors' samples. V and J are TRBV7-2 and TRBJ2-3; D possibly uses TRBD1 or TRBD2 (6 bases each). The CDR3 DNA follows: TGTGCCAGCAGCCCCAATTGGGGGGCCCGCACAGATACGCAGTATTTT. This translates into CASSPNWGARTDTQYF.